This T cell receptor (beta chain) was recorded in a study of T cells in Graves' hyperthyroidism and ophthalmopathy. Study in general: Before treatment of any kind, peripheral blood was taken at initial diagnosis.

Patients showing uncontrolled infection, other autoimmune disease, pregnancy or lactation were ineligible. The diagnoses drew upon clinical symptoms, serum thyroxine and TRAb, thyroid ultrasound and orbital computed tomography. Blood was sampled at initial diagnosis of hyperthyroidism, prior to onset of any ophthalmopathy symptoms. Amplified regions were TCR beta CDR3 sequences from RNA transcripts. The HTBI primer set served for first-round RT-PCR of the TCR CDR3. TCRdb recomputed calls from the multiplex PCR reads with MiXCR, one row per CDR3 protein. Among 550,000 to 850,000 distinct CDR3 sequences listed, over 15% were seen once. This clonotype turned up a few times. The junction had 6 bases not matched to a gene; V was cut back by 0 bases and J by 5 bases. From germline, CDR1 is MRHNA and CDR2 SNTAGT. The CDR3 sequence is 15 residues long.

This TCR derives from a woman in her 50s with Graves' hyperthyroidism that later progressed to Graves' ophthalmopathy. The sample comprised blood. The chain links TRBV6-4 to TRBJ1-1; the match to TRBD1 covers 7 bases. CDR3 residues: CASSDSGRGETEAFF. CDR3 sequence (DNA): TGTGCCAGCAGTGACTCTGGCAGGGGGGAAACTGAAGCTTTCTTT.